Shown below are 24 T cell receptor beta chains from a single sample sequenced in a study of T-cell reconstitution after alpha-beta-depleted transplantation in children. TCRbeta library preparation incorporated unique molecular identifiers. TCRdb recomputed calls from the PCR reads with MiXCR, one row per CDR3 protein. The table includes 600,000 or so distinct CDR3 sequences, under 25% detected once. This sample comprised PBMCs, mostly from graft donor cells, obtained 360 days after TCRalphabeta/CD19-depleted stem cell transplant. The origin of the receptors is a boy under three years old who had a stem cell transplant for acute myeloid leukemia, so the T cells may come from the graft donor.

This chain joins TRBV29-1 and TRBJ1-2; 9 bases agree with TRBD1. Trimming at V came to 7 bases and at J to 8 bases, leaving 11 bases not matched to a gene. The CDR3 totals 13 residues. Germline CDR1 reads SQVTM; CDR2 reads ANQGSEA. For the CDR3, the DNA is TGCAGCGCAAAAGGACAGGGGACCCTCGGCTACACCTTC. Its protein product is CSAKGQGTLGYTF.

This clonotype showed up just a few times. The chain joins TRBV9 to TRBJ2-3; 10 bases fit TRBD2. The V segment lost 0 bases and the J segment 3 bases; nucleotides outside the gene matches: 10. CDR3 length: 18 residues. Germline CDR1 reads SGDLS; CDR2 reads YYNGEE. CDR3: CASSVEPPAGGPTDTQYF. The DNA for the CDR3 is TGTGCCAGCAGCGTAGAGCCACCAGCGGGGGGGCCGACAGATACGCAGTATTTT. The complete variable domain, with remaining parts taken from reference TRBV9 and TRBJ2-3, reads DSGVTQTPKHLITATGQRVTLRCSPRSGDLSVYWYQQSLDQGLQFLIQYYNGEERAKGNILERFSAQQFPDLHSELNLSSLELGDSALYFCASSVEPPAGGPTDTQYFGPGTRLTVL.

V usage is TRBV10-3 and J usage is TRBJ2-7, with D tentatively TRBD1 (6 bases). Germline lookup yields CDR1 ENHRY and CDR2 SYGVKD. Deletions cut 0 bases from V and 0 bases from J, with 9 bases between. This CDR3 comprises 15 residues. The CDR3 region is CAISESTGLSYEQYV. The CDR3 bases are TGTGCCATCAGTGAGTCCACAGGGCTCTCCTACGAGCAGTACGTC.

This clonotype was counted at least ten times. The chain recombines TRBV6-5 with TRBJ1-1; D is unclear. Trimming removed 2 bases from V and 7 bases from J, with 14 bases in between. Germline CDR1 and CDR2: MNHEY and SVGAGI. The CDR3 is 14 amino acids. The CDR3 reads CASSYVSPAGEAFF. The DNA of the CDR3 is TGTGCCAGCAGTTACGTCAGTCCTGCGGGTGAAGCTTTCTTT.

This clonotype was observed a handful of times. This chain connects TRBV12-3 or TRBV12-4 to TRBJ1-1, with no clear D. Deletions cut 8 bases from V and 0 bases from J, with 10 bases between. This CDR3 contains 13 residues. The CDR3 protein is CASGYDMNTEAFF. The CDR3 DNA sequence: TGTGCCAGCGGGTACGACATGAACACTGAAGCTTTCTTT.

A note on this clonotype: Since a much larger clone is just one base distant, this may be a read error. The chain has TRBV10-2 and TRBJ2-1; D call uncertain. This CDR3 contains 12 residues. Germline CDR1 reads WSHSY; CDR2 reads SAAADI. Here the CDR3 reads CSSSVGRIEQFF. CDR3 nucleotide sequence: TGCTCCAGCAGTGTGGGCAGGATTGAGCAGTTCTTC.

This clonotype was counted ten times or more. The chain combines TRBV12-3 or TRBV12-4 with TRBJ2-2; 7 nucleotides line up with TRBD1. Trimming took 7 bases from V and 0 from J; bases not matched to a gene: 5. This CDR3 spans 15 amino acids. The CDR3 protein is CASTRTGANTGELFF. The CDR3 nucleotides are TGTGCCAGCACCCGGACAGGAGCGAACACCGGGGAGCTGTTTTTT.

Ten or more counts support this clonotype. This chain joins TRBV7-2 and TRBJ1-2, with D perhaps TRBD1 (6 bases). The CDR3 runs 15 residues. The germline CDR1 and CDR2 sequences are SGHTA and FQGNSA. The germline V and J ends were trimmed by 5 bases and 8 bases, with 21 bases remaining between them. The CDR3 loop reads CASSEHDRRFIGYTF. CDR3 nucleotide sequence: TGTGCCAGCAGCGAACATGACAGGCGCTTTATCGGCTACACCTTC.

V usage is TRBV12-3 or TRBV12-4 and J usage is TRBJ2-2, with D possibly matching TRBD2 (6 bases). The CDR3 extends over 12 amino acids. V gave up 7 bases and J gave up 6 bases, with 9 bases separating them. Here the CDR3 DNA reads TGTGCCAGCACAGGAGGGCCCGGGGAGCTGTTTTTT. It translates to CASTGGPGELFF.

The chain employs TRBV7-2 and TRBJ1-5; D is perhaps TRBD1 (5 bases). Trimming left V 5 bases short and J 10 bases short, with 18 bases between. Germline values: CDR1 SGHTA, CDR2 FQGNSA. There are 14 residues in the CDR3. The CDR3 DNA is TGTGCCAGCAGCGCCGGGGGTATGGGGCAACCCCAGCATTTT. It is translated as CASSAGGMGQPQHF.

CDR3 in amino acids: CATSPNRGGSTDTQYF. The CDR3 DNA follows: TGTGCCACCAGTCCGAATCGGGGCGGAAGCACAGATACGCAGTATTTT. The chain carries TRBV24-1 and TRBJ2-3, with D perhaps given as TRBD1 or TRBD2 (5 bases each). CDR1 and CDR2 (germline): KGHDR, SFDVKD. Trimming pared 6 bases from V and 0 bases from J, leaving 15 bases between. This CDR3 has 16 residues.

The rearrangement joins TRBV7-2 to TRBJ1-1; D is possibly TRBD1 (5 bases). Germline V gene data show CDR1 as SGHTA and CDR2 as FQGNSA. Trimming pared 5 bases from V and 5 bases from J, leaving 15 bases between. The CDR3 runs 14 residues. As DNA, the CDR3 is TGTGCCAGCAGCCCGACGGCCAGGGTAACTGAAGCTTTCTTT. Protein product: CASSPTARVTEAFF.

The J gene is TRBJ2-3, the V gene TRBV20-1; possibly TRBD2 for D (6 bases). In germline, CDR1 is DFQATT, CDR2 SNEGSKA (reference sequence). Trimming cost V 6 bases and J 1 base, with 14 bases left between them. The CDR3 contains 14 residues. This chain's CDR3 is CSAATSSGTDTQYF. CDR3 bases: TGCAGTGCAGCCACTTCTAGCGGCACAGATACGCAGTATTTT.

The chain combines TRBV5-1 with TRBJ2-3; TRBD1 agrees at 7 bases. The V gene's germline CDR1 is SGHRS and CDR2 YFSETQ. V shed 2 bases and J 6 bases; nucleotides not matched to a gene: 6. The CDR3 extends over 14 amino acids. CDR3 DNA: TGCGCCAGCAGCTTTGATAGGGGGCAGGATACGCAGTATTTT. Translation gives CASSFDRGQDTQYF.

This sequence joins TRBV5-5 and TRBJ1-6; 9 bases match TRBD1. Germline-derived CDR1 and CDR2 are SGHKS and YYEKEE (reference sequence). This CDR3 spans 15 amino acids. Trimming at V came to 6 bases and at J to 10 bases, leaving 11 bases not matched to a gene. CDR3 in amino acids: CASISGTGIGSPLHF. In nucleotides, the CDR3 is TGTGCCAGCATTTCCGGGACAGGGATAGGGTCACCCCTCCACTTT.

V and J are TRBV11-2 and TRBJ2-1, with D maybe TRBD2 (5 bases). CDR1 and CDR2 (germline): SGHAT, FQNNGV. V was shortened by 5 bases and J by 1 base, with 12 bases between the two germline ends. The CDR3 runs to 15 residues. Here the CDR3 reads CASSPRTASYNEQFF. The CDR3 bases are TGTGCCAGCAGCCCGAGGACTGCTTCCTACAATGAGCAGTTCTTC.

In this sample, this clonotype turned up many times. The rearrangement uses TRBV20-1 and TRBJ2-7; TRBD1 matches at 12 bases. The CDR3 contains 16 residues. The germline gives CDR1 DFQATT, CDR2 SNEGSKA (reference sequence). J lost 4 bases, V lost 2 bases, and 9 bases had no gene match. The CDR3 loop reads CSARSWDRGRRYEQYV. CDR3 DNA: TGCAGTGCTAGATCATGGGACAGGGGGCGCCGGTACGAGCAGTACGTC.

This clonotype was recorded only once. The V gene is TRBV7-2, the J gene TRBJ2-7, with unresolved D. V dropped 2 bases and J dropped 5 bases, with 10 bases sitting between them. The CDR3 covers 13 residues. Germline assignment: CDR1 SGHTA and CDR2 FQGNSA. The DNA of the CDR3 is TGTGCCAGCAGCTTATTGGGTTCTGACGAGCAGTACTTC. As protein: CASSLLGSDEQYF.

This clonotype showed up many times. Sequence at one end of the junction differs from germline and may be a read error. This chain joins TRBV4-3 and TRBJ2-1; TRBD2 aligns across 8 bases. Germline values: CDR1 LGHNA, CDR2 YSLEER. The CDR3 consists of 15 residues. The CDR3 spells CASSPGLADHNEQFF. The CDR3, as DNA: TGTGCCAGCAGCCCCGGACTAGCAGATCACAATGAGCAGTTCTTC.

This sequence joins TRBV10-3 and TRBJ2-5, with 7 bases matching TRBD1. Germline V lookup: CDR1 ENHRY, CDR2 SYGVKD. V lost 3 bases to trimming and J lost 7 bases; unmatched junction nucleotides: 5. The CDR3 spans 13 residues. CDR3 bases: TGTGCCATCAGTGAAGGGGGCGCCGGGACCCAGTACTTC. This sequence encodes CAISEGGAGTQYF.

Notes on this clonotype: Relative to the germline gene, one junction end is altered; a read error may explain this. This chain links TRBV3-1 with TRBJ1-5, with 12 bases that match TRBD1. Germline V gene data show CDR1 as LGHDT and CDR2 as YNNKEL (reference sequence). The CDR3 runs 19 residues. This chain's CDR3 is CTSCSAGTGGAWGNQPQHF. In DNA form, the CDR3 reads TGTACCAGCTGTTCCGCCGGGACAGGGGGCGCGTGGGGCAATCAGCCCCAGCATTTT.

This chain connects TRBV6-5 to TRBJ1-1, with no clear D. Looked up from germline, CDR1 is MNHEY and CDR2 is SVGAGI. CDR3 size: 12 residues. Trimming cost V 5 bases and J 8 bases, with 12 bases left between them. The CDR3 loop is CASSRTGREAFF. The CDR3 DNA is TGTGCCAGCAGTAGGACCGGGAGGGAAGCTTTCTTT.

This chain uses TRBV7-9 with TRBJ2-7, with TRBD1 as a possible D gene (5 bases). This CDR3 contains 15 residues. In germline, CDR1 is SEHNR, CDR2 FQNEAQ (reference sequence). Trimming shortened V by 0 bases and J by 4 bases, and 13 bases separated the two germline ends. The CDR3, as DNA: TGTGCCAGCAGCTTAGCAGGGGCGATCTCATACGAGCAGTACTTC. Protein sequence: CASSLAGAISYEQYF.

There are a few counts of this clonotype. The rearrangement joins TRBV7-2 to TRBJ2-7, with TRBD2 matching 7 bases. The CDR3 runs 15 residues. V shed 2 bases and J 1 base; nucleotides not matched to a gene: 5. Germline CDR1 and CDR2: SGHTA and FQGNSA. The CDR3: CASSLRGEGSYEQYV. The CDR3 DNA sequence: TGTGCCAGCAGCTTACGGGGGGAGGGGTCCTACGAGCAGTACGTC.